What follows is one TCR beta chain and its context. The antigen it recognizes is unknown. Base qualities are missing; no much larger clone stands one base away. According to the study, the label for this sample's treatment or condition signals: over 15 received Ad26.COV2.S at low or high dose, single or two shots; roughly five received placebo; per-sample allocation not given. For vaccine and placebo recipients, repertoires were sequenced using samples collected on day 63 after the first injection. Cohort 1b enrolled 25 adults aged 18-55 years at a single site in Boston, USA, between 29 July and 7 August 2020. Ad26.COV2.S was a replication-incompetent adenovirus type 26 vector that expressed a prefusion-stabilized SARS-CoV-2 spike protein derived from the original Wuhan strain. The immunoSEQ Assay was the method used to sequence TCRbeta CDR3 regions. After extraction, genomic DNA underwent amplification by bias-controlled multiplex PCR, followed by high-throughput sequencing. Processing in the source paper ran as follows. To quantify the absolute abundance of each unique TCRbeta CDR3 region, sequences were collapsed and filtered. T cell fraction was estimated by normalization of TCRbeta template counts to usable DNA, with usable DNA being measured through amplification of reference genes present in all nucleated cells. Repertoire TCRs were annotated as SARS-CoV-2-specific by exact matching of V gene, CDR3 amino acid sequence and J gene to a known reactive TCR set. MIRA supplied the reference SARS-CoV-2 TCR set, which was filtered for enrichment in COVID-19-positive ImmuneCODE repertoires so that public or cross-reactive TCRs were removed. Using the MIRA antigens, annotated TCRs were further analysed by specific ORF or by position within an ORF. Breadth was defined as the number of annotated unique rearrangements divided by the total number of unique productive rearrangements, and depth was defined as the summed frequency of the annotated unique rearrangements. TCR breadth was compared between groups using two-sided Wilcoxon rank-sum tests. In its TCRdb copy, this immuneACCESS table keeps in-frame sequences only and misses some clones. Where compared with another copy, unresolved V genes explain less than half of these, and the others have no known cause. Clonal size and the V and J genes are those of that table, whereas D and trimming came from the DNA. The sample table holds roughly 300,000 clones, of which 80% to 90% were seen once. The ten largest clones take up roughly a tenth of the sample.

This sample is drawn from a study of Ad26.COV2.S vaccination and SARS-CoV-2 variants (dated by TCRdb to about 2021). Study-wide context: Donors in the vaccine arm were drawn from COV1001, a multicentre, randomized, double-blind, placebo-controlled phase I-IIa trial testing Ad26.COV2.S in healthy adults. Trial participants were randomized into five groups of five, in which low-dose or high-dose Ad26.COV2.S was given once or twice, or placebo was given on both occasions. TCRbeta repertoire sequencing was used to assess the specificity and breadth of SARS-CoV-2-reactive T cell receptors after Ad26.COV2.S vaccination. A total of approximately 30 samples were included in the TCR-sequenced set, comprising roughly 20 Ad26.COV2.S vaccine recipients, 5 placebo recipients and 8 SARS-CoV-2 convalescent individuals. Ad26.COV2.S was given intramuscularly at 5x10^10 or 1x10^11 viral particles, as a single shot or as two shots 56 days apart. Blinding of investigators to trial group allocation was maintained during experiments and outcome assessment. General conclusions and limits of the study: The study lacked the statistical power to compare responses across vaccine doses or regimens. Spike-specific TCR breadth was higher in Ad26.COV2.S recipients than in placebo recipients (P = 0.0014). Substantial breadth of spike-specific CD8+ and CD4+ T cell responses was reported after vaccination. According to the authors, total T cell responses may have been underestimated by the TCR breadth and depth analyses. Non-spike TCR breadth was comparable between vaccine and placebo recipients, consistent with the vaccine containing only spike.

Sequencing was performed on peripheral blood, taken in a trial of Ad26.COV2.S vaccine versus placebo. This TCR derives from a person between 18 and 59 years old who received the Ad26.COV2.S COVID-19 vaccine or a placebo.

For the CDR3, the sequence is CASSLGEPYNEQFF. The DNA sequence is TGCGCCAGCAGCTTGGGCGAGCCCTACAATGAGCAGTTCTTC. Recombination connected TRBV5-1 to TRBJ2-1, with no D gene named confidently. V is reduced by 0 bases and J by 2 bases, leaving a spacing of 6 bases between them. Counted from cysteine to phenylalanine, this CDR3 has 14 amino acids. Just CDR3 DNA is preserved here, 42 bases in frame from base 1. CDR1 and CDR2, looked up from the germline V gene, are SGHRS and YFSETQ.